The clone carrying this TCR beta chain ranks as medium-sized. Antigen unknown. This record belongs to a study of spatial heterogeneity in lung cancer. General study results and limits: In tumors, expanded intratumoral alpha and beta TCR counts tracked mutation counts.

This sample's time point: sample taken at primary tumor resection. Each CDR3 protein is one row after TCRdb ran MiXCR on the 5' RACE reads. The table lists roughly 2,900 distinct CDR3 sequences, about 10% of them singletons. V lost 5 bases, J lost 2 bases, and 15 bases lay in between. The CDR3 is 14 residues long. Germline loops: CDR1 DFQATT, CDR2 SNEGSKA (reference sequence). This TCR came from a female donor with early-stage non-small cell lung cancer. The chain is built from TRBV20-1 and TRBJ1-2, with D perhaps TRBD1 (5 bases). Sequences were derived from lung tumor tissue, sampled at surgery. The CDR3 spells CSAAPTAENYGYTF. CDR3 coding DNA: TGCAGTGCTGCCCCGACAGCAGAAAACTATGGCTACACCTTC.